The T cell receptor beta chain under discussion was sequenced for a study of blood T cell repertoires in COVID-19 (dated by TCRdb to 2018 to 2020). With regard to the full study: The collaborator samples originated in the United States, Italy and Spain and spanned the acute and convalescent phases of COVID-19. A de-identified subject ID, COVID-19 status, age in years and sex were almost always included in the sample metadata. HLA class I and class II types, where available, came from metadata supplied by the sample provider rather than from assay-based typing. The repertoires were made available in a free public database intended to serve as a resource for research on the immune response to SARS-CoV-2. Deeply sampled blood TCRbeta repertoires from subjects exposed to, actively infected with, or recovered from COVID-19 were included in the dataset. Samples were obtained from the ongoing ImmuneRACE study (first 160 participants) and from 1,254 subjects provided by 6 global collaborators. The prospective study material was composed of cDNA or gDNA derived from T cells, B-cell-depleted T cells, or PBMCs.

Notes on this clone: The target of this receptor is not known. One base away there is no much larger clone; base qualities are not given.

Participants in the prospective study were aged roughly 18 to 100 years, lived in 24 United States geographic areas, and enrolled through a virtual design. Cohort assignment in the prospective study relied on participant-reported clinical history from a screening survey and a study questionnaire. ImmuneRACE Cohort 3 recovered participants were defined by two consecutive negative NP/OP PCR tests, healthcare professional clearance, or symptom resolution. In the prospective study, mobile phlebotomists collected whole blood, serum and a nasopharyngeal or oropharyngeal swab from each participant. Additional blood draws and questionnaires over an approximately two-month period could optionally be provided by prospective study participants. Before DNA extraction, prospective study blood samples were shipped either frozen or at room temperature. Overall results and qualifications from the work: How much clinical and demographic metadata was included differed by source and by participant, and the metadata was provided uncurated.

TCRbeta CDR3 regions were amplified from genomic DNA using the immunoSEQ Assay, a bias-controlled multiplex PCR. The original methods were these. The number of nucleated cells in each sample was estimated from the amplification of reference gene primers within the assay. Sequence reads were collapsed and filtered to measure the absolute abundance of every unique TCRbeta CDR3 rearrangement. For each sample, productive Simpson clonality was calculated as the square root of Simpson's diversity index over productive rearrangements. Not all clones reach the TCRdb copy of this immuneACCESS table, which keeps in-frame sequences only. Checked studies attribute under half of the gap to unresolved V genes and leave the rest unexplained. V, J and clone size are those of that table, while D and trimming were read from the DNA. Within this sample are a few hundred thousand clones, with approximately 92% of them counted one time only. The ten largest clones add up to 0.95% to 1.2% of the sample.

Sequencing was performed on PBMCs or T cells enriched from blood (not recorded which). This TCR derives from a man aged 25 to 45 who had recovered from COVID-19.

The CDR3 loop reads CASRRNQGEWSPLHF. Read as DNA, the sequence is TGTGCCAGCAGACGAAATCAGGGGGAGTGGTCACCCCTCCACTTT. The V gene is TRBV3-1 (or the pseudogene TRBV3-2) and the J gene is TRBJ1-6; 7 middle bases align to TRBD1. Ends trimmed: V by 6 bases, J by 10 bases; bases unmatched to a gene: 12. Per the germline V gene (reference sequence), LGHDT is the CDR1 and YNNKEL is the CDR2. Taken from cysteine to phenylalanine, the CDR3 has 15 residues. The sequence is cut down to CDR3 DNA, 45 bases in frame from base 1.